Below, one T cell receptor beta chain is given with its context. No antigen is known for it. This entry comes from a study of metastatic and nonmetastatic thyroid tumors. The wider study: Peripheral blood and tumor or nodule samples from malignant and benign thyroid patients were compared. Whole-study findings and limits: Malignant thyroid tumors reportedly had TCR beta diversity that was significantly higher than in benign nodules, in blood and tumor.

TCRdb re-called the PCR reads with MiXCR. The sample includes about 28,000 clones, around a quarter of them seen just once. No treatment of any kind had been given to any patient before thyroid surgery. Sequenced sample: blood. The receptor comes from a female donor with papillary thyroid cancer or a benign thyroid nodule (not recorded which). Some clones in this sample may be carry-over from other donors' samples.

The CDR3 coding sequence is TGTGCCAGCAGTTGCGGACTGGGGGACGAGCAGTACTTC. This codes for CASSCGLGDEQYF. This chain connects TRBV6-2 or TRBV6-3 to TRBJ2-7; D assignment may be TRBD1 or TRBD2 (5 bases each). Trimming stripped 4 bases from V and 5 bases from J, with 12 bases between. Germline V gives CDR1 MNHEY, CDR2 SVGEGT. The CDR3 totals 13 residues.